This T cell receptor beta chain was identified during a study of cytomegalovirus exposure and HLA in healthy donors. Broader study findings: Common viral pathogens seemed to be connected with several of the most significant clusters, according to a later analysis. Some TCR beta chains (164 of them) were listed as cytomegalovirus-associated.

The study ran its PCR with 60 Vbeta and 13 Jbeta primers. In the original workflow: In a later analysis, the count reached tens of millions of unique TCR beta chains, with about 12 million shared. Here immunoSEQ multiplex PCR was the method, and the copy in TCRdb shows in-frame clones only, minus some. The V and J calls and clone size were taken over from that table, and D and trimming were inferred from the DNA. The profile shows 150,000 to 200,000 clones, around 80% of them singletons. This clone was seen only once. Antigen: not known. Sequencing was done on a sample of PBMCs. The TCR was taken from a woman aged 25 to 39 in good health and CMV-seronegative.

This chain's CDR3 is CASSPVTGETQYF. The CDR3 nucleotides read TGTGCCAGCAGTCCGGTTACGGGGGAGACCCAGTACTTC. This chain joins TRBV6-5 and TRBJ2-5, with D possibly TRBD2 on 5 matching bases. V was pared by 5 bases and J by 5 bases, with 12 bases between. CDR1 is MNHEY, CDR2 SVGAGI, per germline. The CDR3 extends over 13 amino acids.